Given below is one T cell receptor (beta chain) in context. Germline values: CDR1 MGHDK, CDR2 SYGVNS. V was clipped by 6 bases and J by 7 bases; unmatched bases: 5. This CDR3 is 14 amino acids long. The sample originates from a study of Graves' ophthalmopathy and Graves' hyperthyroidism. The study amplified TCR beta CDR3 regions using RNA transcripts. Scientists carried out first-round RT-PCR using HTBI primers and then a second-round multiplex PCR. TCRdb analysed the multiplex PCR reads with MiXCR anew, one entry per CDR3 protein. The sample records about 740,000 distinct CDR3 sequences, 40% being singletons.

The sequencing sample was made of peripheral blood. V gene TRBV25-1 combines with J gene TRBJ2-2; 10 nucleotides agree with TRBD1. This TCR was recovered from an adult man with Graves' ophthalmopathy. DNA of the CDR3: TGTGCCAGCAGGGGGACAGGGGTCGGCGGGGAGCTGTTTTTT. Its protein product is CASRGTGVGGELFF.